These 19 T cell receptor beta chains originate from one sample sequenced in a study of shared clonotypes between healthy human individuals. Measured with immunoSEQ multiplex PCR; TCRdb has only the in-frame clones, and not every one. The sample includes hundreds of thousands of clones, approximately 96% of them seen just once. Naive CD8 cells, CD45RO-negative and positively selected for CCR7, excluded terminally differentiated effector memory CD45RA+ cells. Material: naive CD8+ T cells sorted from blood. These receptor sequences come from a woman aged 25-40 years in good health.

The chain has TRBV5-6 and TRBJ1-2; 8 bases align to TRBD1. With 0 bases clipped from V and 6 bases from J, the junction kept 4 bases outside the gene matches. This CDR3 has 14 residues. Germline V lookup: CDR1 SGHDT, CDR2 YYEEEE. The CDR3 DNA reads as TGTGCCAGCAGCTTGGAGGGCAGGGGGCATGGCTACACCTTC. Amino acids: CASSLEGRGHGYTF.

This chain links TRBV7-9 with TRBJ1-1; 7 bases fit TRBD1. Germline trimming cut 1 base from V and 4 bases from J; bases unmatched to any gene: 6. The CDR3 extends over 15 amino acids. Germline lookup yields CDR1 SEHNR and CDR2 FQNEAQ (reference sequence). CDR3 sequence reads: CASSLGGGRGTEAFF. CDR3 nucleotides: TGTGCCAGCAGCTTAGGAGGGGGCAGGGGCACTGAAGCTTTCTTT.

A remark on this clone: This same CDR3 is encoded by further DNA sequences in the sample. This chain joins TRBV7-9 and TRBJ2-5; 8 bases are shared with TRBD1. The CDR3 spans 14 residues. J gave up 2 bases and V 6 bases, and 5 bases lay outside the gene matches. Germline V CDR1 and CDR2: SEHNR, FQNEAQ (reference sequence). CDR3 sequence: CASSSGGNQETQYF. The CDR3 coding sequence is TGTGCCAGCAGTTCAGGGGGCAATCAAGAGACCCAGTACTTC.

The chain is built from TRBV30 and TRBJ2-3; possible D gene TRBD2, 6 bases. The CDR3 contains 13 residues. Germline CDR1 GTSNPN, CDR2 SVGIG (reference sequence). V lost 5 bases to trimming and J lost 4 bases, with 13 bases between them. DNA for the CDR3: TGTGCCTGGTGGGGGGACGTCTCAGATACGCAGTATTTT. Protein: CAWWGDVSDTQYF.

This chain uses TRBV21-1 with TRBJ2-1. TRBV21-1 is assigned pseudogene status. The CDR3 is made up of 16 amino acids. For the CDR3, the DNA is TGTGCCAGCAGCCCTCCCCCGGACCTTGGAATGAATGAGCAGTTCTTC. It codes for CASSPPPDLGMNEQFF.

The rearrangement joins TRBV11-2 to TRBJ2-7; 7 nucleotides match TRBD2. The CDR3 totals 15 residues. V lost 1 base to trimming and J lost 0 bases; unmatched junction nucleotides: 3. CDR1 is SGHAT, CDR2 FQNNGV, per germline. The CDR3, as DNA: TGTGCCAGCAGCTTAGGTGGCGGGGGCTCCTACGAGCAGTACTTC. This gives the protein CASSLGGGGSYEQYF.

The chain has TRBV5-6 and TRBJ2-5; 10 positions agree with TRBD2. The CDR3 covers 16 residues. Germline V lookup: CDR1 SGHDT, CDR2 YYEEEE. The V segment lost 2 bases and the J segment 3 bases; nucleotides outside the gene matches: 7. The CDR3 is CASSLAGGPVEETQYF. The CDR3 region has the DNA TGTGCCAGCAGCTTAGCGGGAGGGCCGGTGGAAGAGACCCAGTACTTC.

The V and J genes are TRBV28 and TRBJ2-7; TRBD2 is a possible D gene (6 bases). V gave up 3 bases and J gave up 4 bases, with 16 bases separating them. The CDR3 contains 15 residues. Germline V gene sequence: CDR1 MDHEN, CDR2 SYDVKM. The CDR3 sequence is CASSFFAGRHYEQYF. The CDR3 nucleotides read TGTGCCAGCAGTTTTTTTGCGGGACGCCATTACGAGCAGTACTTC. The full variable domain, its missing parts supplied by reference TRBV28 and TRBJ2-7, is DVKVTQSSRYLVKRTGEKVFLECVQDMDHENMFWYRQDPGLGLRLIYFSYDVKMKEKGDIPEGYSVSREKKERFSLILESASTNQTSMYLCASSFFAGRHYEQYFGPGTRLTVT.

The CDR3 nucleotides are TGTGCCAGCAGTTTAGGTCTAAGGAGTTACGAGCAGTACTTC. Its protein product is CASSLGLRSYEQYF. The V gene is TRBV27, the J gene TRBJ2-7; D gene unclear. The CDR3 is 14 residues long. The V gene lost 2 bases and the J gene lost 4 bases, with 12 bases spanning the gap. Germline CDR1 is MNHEY and CDR2 is SMNVEV (reference sequence).

The genes are TRBV6-4 and TRBJ2-7, with 8 bases matching TRBD2. Germline V gene data show CDR1 as MRHNA and CDR2 as SNTAGT. The CDR3 spans 17 residues. Trimming at V came to 3 bases and at J to 0 bases, leaving 10 bases not matched to a gene. The CDR3 DNA sequence: TGTGCCAGCAGTGAGGAGCGGGAGCTACAACACTCCTACGAGCAGTACTTC. It codes for CASSEERELQHSYEQYF.

In the case of this clone: The identical CDR3 is also encoded by other nucleotide sequences in the sample. This chain links TRBV5-6 with TRBJ2-1; possible D gene TRBD1, 5 bases. The V end was cut by 4 bases, the J end by 4 bases, with 9 bases between. This CDR3 comprises 13 residues. The germline V gene has CDR1 SGHDT and CDR2 YYEEEE. CDR3 region: CASSGTGYNEQFF. CDR3 DNA: TGTGCCAGCAGCGGAACAGGATACAATGAGCAGTTCTTC.

This clone was counted once. The genes are TRBV27 and TRBJ2-7; TRBD2 aligns across 9 bases. Losses at the gene ends were 2 bases for V and 7 bases for J; bases not matched to a gene: 9. Germline V gene data show CDR1 as MNHEY and CDR2 as SMNVEV (reference sequence). The CDR3 runs to 15 residues. The CDR3 loop reads CASSLGGGRAGEQYF. The DNA of the CDR3 is TGTGCCAGCAGTTTAGGTGGCGGGAGGGCCGGGGAGCAGTACTTC.

The genes are TRBV7-9 and TRBJ1-2, with D unresolved. This CDR3 spans 15 amino acids. Germline V gene lookup returns CDR1 SEHNR and CDR2 FQNEAQ (reference sequence). V was cut by 5 bases and J by 2 bases, with 15 bases left in between. The CDR3 loop is CASSPPFRQNYGYTF. The CDR3 DNA reads TGTGCCAGCAGCCCCCCGTTTCGGCAAAACTATGGCTACACCTTC.

The V call is TRBV15, the J call TRBJ1-2; D call uncertain. CDR1 and CDR2 (germline): LNHNV, YYDKDF (reference sequence). V lost 5 bases, J lost 4 bases, and 11 bases lay in between. This CDR3 contains 13 residues. CDR3: CATSGSDGYGYTF. The CDR3 DNA reads as TGTGCCACCAGCGGTTCTGACGGCTATGGCTACACCTTC.

This clone was detected only once. An end of the junction differs from the germline gene, which may be a read error. V and J are TRBV11-1 and TRBJ2-2, with D unclear. Germline CDR1 reads SGHAT; CDR2 reads FQDESV (reference sequence). The CDR3 runs 14 residues. The CDR3 region is CASGFGVATGELFF. CDR3 sequence (DNA): TGTGCCAGCGGCTTTGGGGTGGCCACCGGGGAGCTGTTTTTT.

V is TRBV28 and J is TRBJ2-1, with D perhaps assigned TRBD1 or TRBD2 (5 bases each). V was cut by 5 bases and J by 0 bases, with 8 bases left in between. Looked up from germline, CDR1 is MDHEN and CDR2 is SYDVKM. This CDR3 has 14 amino acids. The CDR3 sequence is CASSTGLSYNEQFF. CDR3 nucleotide sequence: TGTGCCAGCAGTACGGGGCTCTCCTACAATGAGCAGTTCTTC.

The genes are TRBV28 and TRBJ2-1; 11 bases are shared with TRBD2. In germline, CDR1 is MDHEN, CDR2 SYDVKM. This CDR3 contains 15 residues. V trimming: 5 bases; J trimming: 7 bases; junction bases outside the gene matches: 7. CDR3 sequence: CASSILAGELNEQFF. CDR3 sequence (DNA): TGTGCCAGCAGTATACTAGCGGGAGAATTGAATGAGCAGTTCTTC. Variable domain in full (rest from reference TRBV28 and TRBJ2-1): DVKVTQSSRYLVKRTGEKVFLECVQDMDHENMFWYRQDPGLGLRLIYFSYDVKMKEKGDIPEGYSVSREKKERFSLILESASTNQTSMYLCASSILAGELNEQFFGPGTRLTVL.

The chain recombines TRBV27 with TRBJ2-5; 13 nucleotides match TRBD2. After removal of 6 bases from V and 5 bases from J, the junction contained 6 bases not matched to a gene. The V gene's germline CDR1 is MNHEY and CDR2 SMNVEV (reference sequence). CDR3 length: 15 residues. CDR3 protein: CASSLGTSGMETQYF. DNA for the CDR3: TGTGCCAGCAGCCTCGGGACTAGCGGGATGGAGACCCAGTACTTC.

The genes are TRBV5-4 and TRBJ2-5; D not certain. The CDR3 extends over 11 amino acids. Deletions cut 2 bases from V and 3 bases from J, with 2 bases between. Germline V gives CDR1 SGHNT, CDR2 YYREEE (reference sequence). CDR3 bases: TGTGCCAGCAGCTTAAAAGAGACCCAGTACTTC. As protein: CASSLKETQYF.